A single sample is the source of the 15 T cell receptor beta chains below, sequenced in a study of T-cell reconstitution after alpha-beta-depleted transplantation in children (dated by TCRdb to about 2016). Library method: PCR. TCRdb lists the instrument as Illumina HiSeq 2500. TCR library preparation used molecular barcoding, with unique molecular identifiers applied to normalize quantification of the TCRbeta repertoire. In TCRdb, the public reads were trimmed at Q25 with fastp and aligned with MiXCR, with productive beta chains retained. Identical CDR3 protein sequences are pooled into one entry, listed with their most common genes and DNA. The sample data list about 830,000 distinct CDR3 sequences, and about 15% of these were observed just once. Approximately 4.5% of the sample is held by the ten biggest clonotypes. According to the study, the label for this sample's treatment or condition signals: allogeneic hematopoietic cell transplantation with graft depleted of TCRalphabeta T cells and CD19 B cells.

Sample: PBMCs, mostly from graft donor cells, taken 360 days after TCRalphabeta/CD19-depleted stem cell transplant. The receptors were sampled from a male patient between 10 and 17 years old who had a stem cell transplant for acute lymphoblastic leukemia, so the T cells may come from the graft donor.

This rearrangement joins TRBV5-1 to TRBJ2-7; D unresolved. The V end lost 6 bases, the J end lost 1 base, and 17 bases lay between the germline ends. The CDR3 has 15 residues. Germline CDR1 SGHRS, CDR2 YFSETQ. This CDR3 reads CASTRSAFPSYEQYF. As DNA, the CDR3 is TGCGCCAGCACCCGGTCAGCCTTTCCTTCCTACGAGCAGTACTTC.

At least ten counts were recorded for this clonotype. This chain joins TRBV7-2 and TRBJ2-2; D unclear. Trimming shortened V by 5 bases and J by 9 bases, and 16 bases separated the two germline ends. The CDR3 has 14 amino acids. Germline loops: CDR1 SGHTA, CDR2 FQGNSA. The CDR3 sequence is CASSVPGVVRELFF. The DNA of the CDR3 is TGTGCCAGCAGCGTTCCTGGTGTCGTCCGGGAGCTGTTTTTT. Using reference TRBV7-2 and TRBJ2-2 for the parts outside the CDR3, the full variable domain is GAGVSQSPSNKVTEKGKDVELRCDPISGHTALYWYRQSLGQGLEFLIYFQGNSAPDKSGLPSDRFSAERTGGSVSTLTIQRTQQEDSAVYLCASSVPGVVRELFFGEGSRLTVL.

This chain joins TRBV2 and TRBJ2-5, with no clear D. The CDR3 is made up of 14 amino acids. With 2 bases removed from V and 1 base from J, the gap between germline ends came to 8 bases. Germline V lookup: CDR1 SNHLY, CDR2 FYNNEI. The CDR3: CASSEWHPQETQYF. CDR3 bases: TGTGCCAGCAGTGAATGGCACCCCCAAGAGACCCAGTACTTC.

CDR3 amino acids: CASSHARDRGDYSGNTIYF. CDR3 nucleotide sequence: TGTGCCAGCAGCCACGCCAGGGACAGGGGCGACTACTCTGGAAACACCATATATTTT. The chain joins TRBV7-8 to TRBJ1-3, with 10 bases identical to TRBD1. Per the germline V gene, CDR1 is SGHVS and CDR2 is FQNEAQ. There are 19 residues in the CDR3. The trim removed 5 bases at V and 0 bases at J, leaving 13 bases unmatched.

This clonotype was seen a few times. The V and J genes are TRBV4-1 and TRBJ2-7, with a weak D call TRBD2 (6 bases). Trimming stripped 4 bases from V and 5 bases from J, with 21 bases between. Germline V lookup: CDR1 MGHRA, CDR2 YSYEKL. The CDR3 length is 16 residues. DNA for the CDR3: TGCGCCAGCAGCCGTTTCGGGGGAGAGTTTACCCACGAGCAGTACTTC. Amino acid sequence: CASSRFGGEFTHEQYF.

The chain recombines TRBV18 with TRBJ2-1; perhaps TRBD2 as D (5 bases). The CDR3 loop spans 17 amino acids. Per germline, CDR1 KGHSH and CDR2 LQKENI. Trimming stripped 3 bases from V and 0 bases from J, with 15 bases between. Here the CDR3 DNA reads TGTGCCAGCTCACCGATTCGGGCGGGTAACTCCTACAATGAGCAGTTCTTC. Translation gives CASSPIRAGNSYNEQFF.

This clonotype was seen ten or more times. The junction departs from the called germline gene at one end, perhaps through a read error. The CDR3 spells CSVEDLGAYLF. The CDR3 DNA reads as TGCAGCGTTGAAGATCTAGGAGCCTACCTCTTC. The rearrangement joins TRBV29-1 to TRBJ2-5, with unresolved D. Germline V gene lookup returns CDR1 SQVTM and CDR2 ANQGSEA. The CDR3 has 11 amino acids.

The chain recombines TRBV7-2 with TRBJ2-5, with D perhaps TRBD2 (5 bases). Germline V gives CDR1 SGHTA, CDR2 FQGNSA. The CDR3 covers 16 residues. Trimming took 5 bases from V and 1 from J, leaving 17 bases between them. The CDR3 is CASSATRAAFQETQYF. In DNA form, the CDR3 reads TGTGCCAGCAGCGCCACGCGGGCGGCCTTCCAAGAGACCCAGTACTTC.

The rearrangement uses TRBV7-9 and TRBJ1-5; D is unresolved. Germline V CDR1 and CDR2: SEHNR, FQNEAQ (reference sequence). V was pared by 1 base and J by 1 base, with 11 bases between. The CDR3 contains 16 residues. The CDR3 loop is CASSLGAGISNQPQHF. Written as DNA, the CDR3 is TGTGCCAGCAGCTTAGGAGCGGGAATAAGCAATCAGCCCCAGCATTTT.

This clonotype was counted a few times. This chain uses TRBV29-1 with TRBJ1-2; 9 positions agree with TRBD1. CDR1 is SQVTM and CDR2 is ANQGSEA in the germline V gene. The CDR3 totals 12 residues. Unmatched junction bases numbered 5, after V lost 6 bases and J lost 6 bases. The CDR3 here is CSVADRGNGYTF. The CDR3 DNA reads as TGCAGCGTGGCCGACAGGGGGAATGGCTACACCTTC.

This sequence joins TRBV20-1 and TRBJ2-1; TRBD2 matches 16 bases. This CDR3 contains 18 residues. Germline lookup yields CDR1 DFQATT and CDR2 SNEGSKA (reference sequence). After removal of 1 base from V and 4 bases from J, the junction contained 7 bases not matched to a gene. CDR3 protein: CSARVPGLAGGGYNEQFF. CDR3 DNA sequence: TGCAGTGCTAGAGTGCCGGGACTAGCGGGAGGGGGTTACAATGAGCAGTTCTTC.

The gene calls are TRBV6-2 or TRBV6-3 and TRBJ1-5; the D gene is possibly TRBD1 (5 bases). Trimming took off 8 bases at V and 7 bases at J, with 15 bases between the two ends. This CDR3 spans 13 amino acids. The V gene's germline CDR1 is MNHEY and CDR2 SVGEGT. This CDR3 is CASSKGGGQPQHF. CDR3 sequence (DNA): TGTGCCAGCTCCAAGGGCGGGGGACAGCCCCAGCATTTT.

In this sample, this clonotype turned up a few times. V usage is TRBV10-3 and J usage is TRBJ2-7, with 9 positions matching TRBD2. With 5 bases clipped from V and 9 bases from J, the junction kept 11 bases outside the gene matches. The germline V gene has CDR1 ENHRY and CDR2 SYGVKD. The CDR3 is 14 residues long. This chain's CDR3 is CAISSSAGGLRQYF. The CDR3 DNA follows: TGTGCCATCAGTTCTTCCGCGGGGGGGCTCCGGCAGTACTTC.

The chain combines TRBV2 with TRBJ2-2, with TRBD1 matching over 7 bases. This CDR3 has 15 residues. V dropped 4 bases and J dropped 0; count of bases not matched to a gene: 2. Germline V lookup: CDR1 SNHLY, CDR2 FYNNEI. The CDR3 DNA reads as TGTGCCAGCAGTGGACAGGGAGCGAACACCGGGGAGCTGTTTTTT. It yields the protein CASSGQGANTGELFF.

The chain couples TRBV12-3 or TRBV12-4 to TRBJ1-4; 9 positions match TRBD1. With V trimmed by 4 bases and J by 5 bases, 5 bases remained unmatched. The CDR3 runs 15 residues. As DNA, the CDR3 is TGTGCCAGCAGTTCCGGACAGGGGTGGAATGAAAAACTGTTTTTT. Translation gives CASSSGQGWNEKLFF.